Here is one T cell receptor beta chain with its context. The antigen is not known. This sample was included in a study of T cell repertoires in cytomegalovirus infection. Study summary: The study used recently identified HLA-C-restricted and well-studied HLA-B-restricted CMV epitopes. Public TCR beta signatures provided an indication of both CMV infection and a matching HLA type.

In TCRdb, the reads were re-called with MiXCR into one record per CDR3 protein. The sample has approximately 770,000 distinct CDR3 sequences, 29% seen once. Regarding the study as a whole: Within the response measured ex vivo, HLA-C-restricted CMV-specific TCR beta clonotypes were dominant.

The V and J ends lost 6 bases and 3 bases, in that order; junction bases with no gene match: 18. Germline V gene data show CDR1 as MNHEY and CDR2 as SMNVEV (reference sequence). This CDR3 is built from 18 residues. The specimen comprised cultured CD8+ T cells from PBMCs, sampled from culture after CMV antigen stimulation. The receptor comes from a human donor in good health (CMV status not recorded). Some clones in this sample may be carry-over from other donors' samples. V is TRBV27 and J is TRBJ2-7, with TRBD1 matching 9 bases. CDR3 sequence reads: CASSLQTIPGQGSYEQYF. CDR3 coding DNA: TGTGCCAGCAGCCTCCAAACCATTCCGGGACAGGGTAGCTACGAGCAGTACTTC.